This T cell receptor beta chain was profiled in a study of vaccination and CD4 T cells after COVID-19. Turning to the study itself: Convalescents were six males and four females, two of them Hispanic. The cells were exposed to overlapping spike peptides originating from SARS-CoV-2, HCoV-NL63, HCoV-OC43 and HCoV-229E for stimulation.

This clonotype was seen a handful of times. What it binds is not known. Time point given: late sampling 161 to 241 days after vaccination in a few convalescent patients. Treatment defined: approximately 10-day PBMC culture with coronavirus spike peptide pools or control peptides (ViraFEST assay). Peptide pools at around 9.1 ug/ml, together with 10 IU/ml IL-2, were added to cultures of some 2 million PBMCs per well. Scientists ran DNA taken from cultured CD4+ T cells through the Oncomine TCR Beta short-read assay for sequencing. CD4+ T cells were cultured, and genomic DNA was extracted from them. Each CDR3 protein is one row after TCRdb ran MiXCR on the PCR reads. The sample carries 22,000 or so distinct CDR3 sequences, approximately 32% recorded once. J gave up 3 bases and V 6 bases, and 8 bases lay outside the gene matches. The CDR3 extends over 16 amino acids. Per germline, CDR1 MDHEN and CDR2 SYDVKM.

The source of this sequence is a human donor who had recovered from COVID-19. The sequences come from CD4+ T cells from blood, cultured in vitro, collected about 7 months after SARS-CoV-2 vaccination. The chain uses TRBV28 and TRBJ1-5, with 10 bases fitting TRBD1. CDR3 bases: TGTGCCAGCAGGGGGTCCGGACAGGGGGTCAATCAGCCCCAGCATTTT. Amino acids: CASRGSGQGVNQPQHF.